One and the same sample provided the 32 T cell receptor beta chains below, sequenced in a study of OX40 agonist ivuxolimab in advanced cancers. Libraries were prepared by immunoSEQ multiplex PCR; TCRdb keeps only in-frame clonotypes and omits some of them. Among 60,000 to 85,000 clones listed, around 93% were seen once. The sequences come from CD4+ or CD8+ T cells sorted from blood, collected in a trial of the OX40 agonist ivuxolimab. These TCRs come from an adult with an advanced solid tumor such as melanoma, head and neck, liver or kidney cancer.

The chain carries TRBV9 and TRBJ2-7; D remains unclear. This CDR3 region has 13 residues. The V end lost 0 bases, the J end lost 5 bases, and 9 bases lay between the germline ends. The germline V gene encodes CDR1 SGDLS and CDR2 YYNGEE. The CDR3 is CASSVDNTNEQYF. The CDR3 nucleotides read TGTGCCAGCAGCGTAGACAACACTAACGAGCAGTACTTC.

This chain connects TRBV9 to TRBJ2-3; tentatively, D is TRBD2 (6 bases). CDR1 and CDR2 (germline): SGDLS, YYNGEE. The V end was cut by 0 bases, the J end by 2 bases, with 10 bases between. This CDR3 has 15 residues. CDR3 DNA: TGTGCCAGCAGCGTAGGTCGCGGGGTCACAGATACGCAGTATTTT. Amino acid sequence: CASSVGRGVTDTQYF.

J is TRBJ1-1 and V is TRBV9; possible D gene TRBD1, 6 bases. Trimming left V 4 bases short and J 6 bases short, with 10 bases between. The CDR3 extends over 12 amino acids. In germline, CDR1 is SGDLS, CDR2 YYNGEE. DNA of the CDR3: TGTGCCAGCAGCCCCCAGGGGCCTGAAGCTTTCTTT. Translation: CASSPQGPEAFF.

This chain uses TRBV19 with TRBJ2-7, with D uncertain. Trimming took off 5 bases at V and 2 bases at J, with 13 bases between the two ends. The CDR3 runs to 14 residues. In germline, CDR1 is LNHDA, CDR2 SQIVND (reference sequence). The CDR3 here is CASSAEHITYEQYF. The CDR3 DNA reads as TGTGCCAGTAGTGCGGAACACATTACCTACGAGCAGTACTTC.

The chain recombines TRBV29-1 with TRBJ1-2, with 7 bases lining up with TRBD1. The CDR3 has 17 residues. Germline assignment: CDR1 SQVTM and CDR2 ANQGSEA. The V and J ends lost 0 bases and 1 base, in that order; junction bases with no gene match: 11. The CDR3 sequence: CSVEECDGTEINYGYTF. The CDR3 bases are TGCAGCGTTGAAGAATGTGATGGGACAGAGATTAACTATGGCTACACCTTC.

The chain joins TRBV7-2 to TRBJ1-4; D uncertain. The CDR3 sequence is 16 residues long. Germline CDR1 and CDR2: SGHTA and FQGNSA. V lost 2 bases and J lost 4, with 14 bases in between. The CDR3 is CASSLSPFDRNEKLFF. In nucleotides, the CDR3 is TGTGCCAGCAGCTTAAGTCCGTTCGACCGTAATGAAAAACTGTTTTTT.

CDR3 nucleotides: TGTGCCAGCACCCCCGGGACAGGCATCACAGATACGCAGTATTTT. Protein sequence: CASTPGTGITDTQYF. The chain uses TRBV5-4 and TRBJ2-3; 8 nucleotides agree with TRBD1. Germline V CDR1 and CDR2: SGHNT, YYREEE (reference sequence). The CDR3 totals 15 residues. V lost 6 bases and J lost 2; bases outside the gene matches: 8.

The genes are TRBV11-2 and TRBJ2-7; TRBD2 might be the D (6 bases). The CDR3 runs 14 residues. V was clipped by 1 base and J by 3 bases, with 10 bases between them. Germline assignment: CDR1 SGHAT and CDR2 FQNNGV. In nucleotides, the CDR3 is TGTGCCAGCAGCTTAGCGGGGGACCACTACGAGCAGTACTTC. Translation: CASSLAGDHYEQYF.

V and J are TRBV6-1 and TRBJ2-7, with TRBD2 matching 7 bases. CDR3 length: 14 amino acids. CDR1 is MNHNS and CDR2 is SASEGT in the germline V gene. V gave up 7 bases and J gave up 2 bases; unmatched junction bases: 8. The CDR3 coding sequence is TGTGCCAGCACCGCACACGGGGGGACCTACGAGCAGTACTTC. Its translation: CASTAHGGTYEQYF.

CDR3 sequence (DNA): TGTGCCAGCAGCTTAGGGGACAGCTTGAATGAAAAACTGTTTTTT. Translated: CASSLGDSLNEKLFF. The rearrangement uses TRBV7-2 and TRBJ1-4; 7 bases match TRBD1. Germline V gives CDR1 SGHTA, CDR2 FQGNSA. The CDR3 has 15 residues. Trimming took 1 base from V and 5 from J; bases not matched to a gene: 4.

This clone is a singleton in its sample. Other DNA sequences in this sample translate to the same CDR3. The CDR3 loop is CASSQGQGAGNTIYF. CDR3 in DNA: TGCGCCAGCAGCCAGGGGCAGGGGGCTGGAAACACCATATATTTT. The chain links TRBV4-3 to TRBJ1-3, with TRBD1 matching over 7 bases. Trimming removed 3 bases from V and 2 bases from J; junction bases left unmatched: 4. The germline V gene has CDR1 LGHNA and CDR2 YSLEER. CDR3 size: 15 residues.

J is TRBJ2-6 and V is TRBV27; tentatively, D is TRBD1 or TRBD2 (5 bases each). The CDR3 loop spans 15 amino acids. V dropped 2 bases and J dropped 0 bases, with 5 bases sitting between them. The germline gives CDR1 MNHEY, CDR2 SMNVEV (reference sequence). Here the CDR3 reads CASSLGTSGANVLTF. In DNA, the CDR3 is TGTGCCAGCAGTTTAGGGACCTCTGGGGCCAACGTCCTGACTTTC.

This chain uses TRBV9 with TRBJ1-4; D may be TRBD1 (5 bases). CDR1 is SGDLS and CDR2 is YYNGEE in the germline V gene. Trimming stripped 0 bases from V and 0 bases from J, with 6 bases between. The CDR3 loop spans 15 amino acids. The CDR3 bases are TGTGCCAGCAGCGTAGGGGGGGCAACTAATGAAAAACTGTTTTTT. Residues: CASSVGGATNEKLFF.

The gene calls are TRBV7-2 and TRBJ1-6; D remains unclear. Trimming left V 1 base short and J 4 bases short, with 14 bases between. Germline loops: CDR1 SGHTA, CDR2 FQGNSA. CDR3 length: 17 residues. The DNA of the CDR3 is TGTGCCAGCAGCTTAGTGGCAGGATTTACTTATAATTCACCCCTCCACTTT. Encoded protein: CASSLVAGFTYNSPLHF.

The V call is TRBV4-1, the J call TRBJ2-7; 7 nucleotides line up with TRBD1. The CDR3 loop spans 15 amino acids. Trimming cost V 7 bases and J 6 bases; bases outside gene matches: 15. In germline, CDR1 is MGHRA, CDR2 YSYEKL. In DNA form, the CDR3 reads TGCGCCAGCACGGAATACAGGGGCGGTGGCGTCGAGCAGTACTTC. Protein: CASTEYRGGGVEQYF.

This chain joins TRBV29-1 and TRBJ1-1; D may be TRBD1 (6 bases). Germline assignment: CDR1 SQVTM and CDR2 ANQGSEA. Trimming shortened V by 7 bases and J by 4 bases, and 10 bases separated the two germline ends. The length of the CDR3 is 11 residues. CDR3 DNA sequence: TGCAGCGCATCACAGGGCACTGAAGCTTTCTTT. This gives the protein CSASQGTEAFF.

The rearrangement uses TRBV13 and TRBJ2-3; 12 nucleotides agree with TRBD2. The CDR3 sequence is 16 residues long. The V gene's germline CDR1 is PRHDT and CDR2 FYEKMQ (reference sequence). The J segment lost 3 bases and the V segment lost 5 bases, leaving 6 bases of the junction unmatched. The CDR3 sequence is CASSPSGTSGTDTQYF. CDR3 nucleotides: TGTGCCAGCAGCCCCTCCGGGACTAGCGGGACAGATACGCAGTATTTT. The variable domain in full, with the rest retrieved from reference TRBV13 and TRBJ2-3, is AAGVIQSPRHLIKEKRETATLKCYPIPRHDTVYWYQQGPGQDPQFLISFYEKMQSDKGSIPDRFSAQQFSDYHSELNMSSLELGDSALYFCASSPSGTSGTDTQYFGPGTRLTVL.

The V call is TRBV6-6, the J call TRBJ2-7; TRBD1 matches 10 bases. From germline, CDR1 is MNHNY and CDR2 SVGAGI (reference sequence). CDR3 length: 13 residues. V dropped 6 bases and J dropped 5; count of bases not matched to a gene: 4. This CDR3 is CASSPGQGDEQYF. The CDR3, as DNA: TGTGCCAGCAGCCCCGGACAGGGGGACGAGCAGTACTTC.

This rearrangement joins TRBV4-1 to TRBJ2-2; D is ambiguous. V was clipped by 2 bases and J by 3 bases, with 16 bases between them. Looked up from germline, CDR1 is MGHRA and CDR2 is YSYEKL. The CDR3 length is 17 residues. The CDR3 sequence is CASSQPGGPEHTGELFF. CDR3 bases: TGCGCCAGCAGCCAACCCGGTGGGCCCGAGCACACCGGGGAGCTGTTTTTT.

V gene TRBV5-5 combines with J gene TRBJ1-1; D is perhaps TRBD1 (5 bases). Germline V gene sequence: CDR1 SGHKS, CDR2 YYEKEE (reference sequence). With 2 bases removed from V and 10 bases from J, the gap between germline ends came to 9 bases. This CDR3 contains 11 residues. The CDR3 DNA is TGTGCCAGCAGCTTAGGGGAGACAGCTTTCTTT. It encodes CASSLGETAFF.

The V gene is TRBV5-5, the J gene TRBJ1-4; D is perhaps TRBD1 (6 bases). This CDR3 has 14 amino acids. Germline CDR1 and CDR2: SGHKS and YYEKEE (reference sequence). Trimming stripped 1 base from V and 6 bases from J, with 10 bases between. Here the CDR3 DNA reads TGTGCCAGCAGCTTGTCGGACAGCTATGAAAAACTGTTTTTT. It specifies CASSLSDSYEKLFF.

This chain links TRBV7-3 with TRBJ2-1, with 10 bases that match TRBD1. CDR3 length: 14 residues. J was trimmed by 6 bases and V by 6 bases; bases with no gene match: 5. Germline CDR1 reads SGHTA; CDR2 reads FQGTGA. This CDR3 reads CASRDRGLSNEQFF. The CDR3 DNA sequence: TGTGCCAGCAGGGACAGGGGGTTAAGCAATGAGCAGTTCTTC.

The rearrangement uses TRBV11-2 and TRBJ2-7; D is unresolved. The CDR3 has 16 amino acids. V shed 2 bases and J shed 0 bases, with 14 bases lying between them. Germline V CDR1 and CDR2: SGHAT, FQNNGV. The CDR3 region is CASSLSPVGISYEQYF. For the CDR3, the DNA is TGTGCCAGCAGCTTATCTCCCGTAGGCATCTCCTACGAGCAGTACTTC.

The chain recombines TRBV19 with TRBJ2-7; the match to TRBD2 covers 7 bases. Germline V CDR1 and CDR2: LNHDA, SQIVND (reference sequence). The CDR3 consists of 13 residues. V lost 8 bases and J lost 2; bases outside the gene matches: 6. Here the CDR3 reads CASGGGLAYEQYF. For the CDR3, the DNA is TGTGCCAGTGGCGGGGGTTTGGCCTACGAGCAGTACTTC.

The chain employs TRBV27 and TRBJ1-1; the match to TRBD1 covers 9 bases. CDR1 is MNHEY and CDR2 is SMNVEV in the germline V gene (reference sequence). V dropped 7 bases and J dropped 5; count of bases not matched to a gene: 11. This CDR3 contains 15 residues. The CDR3 DNA follows: TGTGCCAGCAAATTGTGGACAGGGGCGGATACTGAAGCTTTCTTT. This codes for CASKLWTGADTEAFF.

V and J are TRBV12-5 and TRBJ1-2; 8 nucleotides align to TRBD1. The CDR3 is 15 residues long. CDR1 and CDR2 (germline): LGHNT, FRNRAP. With 1 base clipped from V and 7 bases from J, the junction kept 8 bases outside the gene matches. CDR3 DNA: TGTGCTAGTGGTTTGGGGGACAGGCCCTGGGGTGGCTACACCTTC. This sequence encodes CASGLGDRPWGGYTF.

This chain connects TRBV5-1 to TRBJ2-2; 12 bases agree with TRBD1. V was clipped by 0 bases and J by 10 bases; unmatched bases: 7. Germline CDR1 reads SGHRS; CDR2 reads YFSETQ. The CDR3 loop spans 16 amino acids. CDR3 sequence reads: CASSLVGQGALEELFF. CDR3 in DNA: TGCGCCAGCAGCTTGGTGGGACAGGGGGCATTGGAGGAGCTGTTTTTT.

The V call is TRBV4-1, the J call TRBJ2-5, with 9 bases matching TRBD1. Germline-derived CDR1 and CDR2 are MGHRA and YSYEKL. The CDR3 runs 15 residues. V was pared by 6 bases and J by 2 bases, with 7 bases of the junction left unmatched. The CDR3 sequence: CASSAAGTGQETQYF. The CDR3 DNA follows: TGCGCCAGCAGTGCAGCAGGGACAGGGCAAGAGACCCAGTACTTC.

The chain uses TRBV21-1 and TRBJ2-5; the D call in the table, TRBD2, was not verified against the DNA. TRBV21-1 is a pseudogene segment. The CDR3 loop spans 14 amino acids. The chain's CDR3 is CASSLRSIQETQYF. The DNA for the CDR3 is TGTGCCAGCAGCCTACGAAGCATCCAAGAGACCCAGTACTTC.

The V call is TRBV12-5, the J call TRBJ1-2; a weak D match, TRBD1 (6 bases). V was trimmed by 5 bases and J by 5 bases, leaving 12 bases between them. The germline gives CDR1 LGHNT, CDR2 FRNRAP. There are 13 residues in the CDR3. DNA for the CDR3: TGTGCTAGTGGTGAAGGGACACAGTATGGCTACACCTTC. Translated: CASGEGTQYGYTF.

The rearrangement uses TRBV7-9 and TRBJ2-7, with D tentatively TRBD2 (7 bases). CDR1 and CDR2 (germline): SEHNR, FQNEAQ (reference sequence). Trimming stripped 5 bases from V and 6 bases from J, with 14 bases between. The CDR3 is 13 amino acids. The CDR3 here is CASSQGGAPEQYF. The CDR3 DNA follows: TGTGCCAGCAGCCAAGGGGGGGCCCCCGAGCAGTACTTC.

This chain links TRBV14 with TRBJ2-3, with D tentatively TRBD2 (7 bases). The germline CDR1 and CDR2 sequences are SGHDN and FVKESK. Between the trimmed V and J ends, which lost 5 bases and 6 bases, there was a span of 24 bases. The CDR3 length is 17 residues. The CDR3: CASSVHRDRLAGDTQYF. CDR3 sequence (DNA): TGTGCCAGCAGCGTACACAGGGACCGACTAGCAGGTGATACGCAGTATTTT.